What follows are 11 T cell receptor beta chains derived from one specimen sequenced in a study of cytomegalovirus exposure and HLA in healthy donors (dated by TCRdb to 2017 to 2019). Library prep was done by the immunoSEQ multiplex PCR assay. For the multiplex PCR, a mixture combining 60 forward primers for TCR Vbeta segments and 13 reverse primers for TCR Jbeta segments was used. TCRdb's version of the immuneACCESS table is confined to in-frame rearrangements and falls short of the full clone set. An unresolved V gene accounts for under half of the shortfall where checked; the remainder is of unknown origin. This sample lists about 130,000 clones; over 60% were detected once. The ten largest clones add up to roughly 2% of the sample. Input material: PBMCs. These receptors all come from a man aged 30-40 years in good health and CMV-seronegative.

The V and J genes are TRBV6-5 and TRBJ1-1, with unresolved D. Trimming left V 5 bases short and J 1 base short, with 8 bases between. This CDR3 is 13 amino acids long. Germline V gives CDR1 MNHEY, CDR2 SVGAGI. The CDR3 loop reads CASSEQQNTEAFF. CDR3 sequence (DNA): TGTGCCAGCAGTGAACAGCAGAACACTGAAGCTTTCTTT.

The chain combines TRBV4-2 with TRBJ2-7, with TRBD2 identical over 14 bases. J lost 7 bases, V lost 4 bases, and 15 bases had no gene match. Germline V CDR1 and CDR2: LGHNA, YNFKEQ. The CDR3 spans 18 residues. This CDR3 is CASSLGTSGSSGSGEQYF. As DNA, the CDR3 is TGTGCCAGCAGCCTGGGGACTAGCGGGAGTTCTGGGTCGGGGGAGCAGTACTTC.

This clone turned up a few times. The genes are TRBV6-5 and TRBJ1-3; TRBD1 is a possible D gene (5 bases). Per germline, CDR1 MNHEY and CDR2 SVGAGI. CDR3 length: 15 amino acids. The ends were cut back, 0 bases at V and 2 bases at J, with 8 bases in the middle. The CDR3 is CASSYSKGAGNTIYF. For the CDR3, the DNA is TGTGCCAGCAGTTACTCGAAAGGGGCTGGAAACACCATATATTTT.

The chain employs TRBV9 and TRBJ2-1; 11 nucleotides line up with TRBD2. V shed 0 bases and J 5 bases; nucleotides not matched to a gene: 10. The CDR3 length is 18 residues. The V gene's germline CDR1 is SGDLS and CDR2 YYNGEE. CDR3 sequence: CASSVDHGLAGGHNEQFF. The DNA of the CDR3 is TGTGCCAGCAGCGTAGATCATGGACTAGCGGGTGGTCACAATGAGCAGTTCTTC.

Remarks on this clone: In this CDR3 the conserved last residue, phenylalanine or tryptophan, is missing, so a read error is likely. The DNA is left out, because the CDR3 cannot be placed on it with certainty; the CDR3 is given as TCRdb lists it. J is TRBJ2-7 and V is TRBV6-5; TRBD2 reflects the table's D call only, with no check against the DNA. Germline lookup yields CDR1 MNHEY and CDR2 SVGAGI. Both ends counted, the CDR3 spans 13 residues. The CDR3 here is CASIKTGTSGSTI.

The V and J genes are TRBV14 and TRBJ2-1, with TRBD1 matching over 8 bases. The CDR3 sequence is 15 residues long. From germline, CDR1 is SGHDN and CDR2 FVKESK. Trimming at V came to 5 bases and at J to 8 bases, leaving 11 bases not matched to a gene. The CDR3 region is CASSTQGQVSDEQFF. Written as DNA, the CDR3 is TGTGCCAGCAGCACCCAGGGACAGGTCTCGGATGAGCAGTTCTTC.

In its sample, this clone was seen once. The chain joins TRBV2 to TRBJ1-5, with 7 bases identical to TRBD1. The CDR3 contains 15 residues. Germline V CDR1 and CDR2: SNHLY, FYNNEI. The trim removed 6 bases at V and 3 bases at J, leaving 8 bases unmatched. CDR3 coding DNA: TGTGCCAGCAGCTTAAACAGGGGTTTCAATCAGCCCCAGCATTTT. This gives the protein CASSLNRGFNQPQHF.

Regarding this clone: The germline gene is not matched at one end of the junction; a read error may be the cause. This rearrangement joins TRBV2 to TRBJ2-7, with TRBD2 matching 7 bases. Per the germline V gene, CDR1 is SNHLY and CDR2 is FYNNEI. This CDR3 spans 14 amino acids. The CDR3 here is CASTERSGPYEQYF. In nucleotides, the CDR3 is TGTGCCAGCACTGAACGTAGCGGGCCCTACGAGCAGTACTTC.

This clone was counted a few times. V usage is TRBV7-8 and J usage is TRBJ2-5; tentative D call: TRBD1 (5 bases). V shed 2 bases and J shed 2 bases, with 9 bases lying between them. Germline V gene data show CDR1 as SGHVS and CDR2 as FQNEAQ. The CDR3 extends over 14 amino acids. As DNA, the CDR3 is TGTGCCAGCAGCTTAATGCGACAGCAAGAGACCCAGTACTTC. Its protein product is CASSLMRQQETQYF.

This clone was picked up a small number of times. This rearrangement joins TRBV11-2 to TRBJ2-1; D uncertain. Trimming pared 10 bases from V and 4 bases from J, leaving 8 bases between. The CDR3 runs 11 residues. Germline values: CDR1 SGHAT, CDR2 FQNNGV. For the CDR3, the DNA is TGTGCCACGTCCCTTTACAATGAGCAGTTCTTC. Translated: CATSLYNEQFF.

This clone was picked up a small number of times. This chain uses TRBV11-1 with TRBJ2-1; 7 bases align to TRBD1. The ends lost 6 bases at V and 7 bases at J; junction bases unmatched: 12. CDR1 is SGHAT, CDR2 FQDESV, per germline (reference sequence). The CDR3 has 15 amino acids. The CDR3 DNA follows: TGTGCCAGCAGTCCTCGGATTGACAGGGTAAATGAGCAGTTCTTC. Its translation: CASSPRIDRVNEQFF.